A selection of T cell receptor beta chains follows, all from one sample in a study of blood T cell repertoires in COVID-19. Assay used: immunoSEQ multiplex PCR; TCRdb lists only in-frame clones, some missing. The sample lists nearly 350,000 clones; roughly 87% were seen once. The sample taken for sequencing was PBMCs or T cells enriched from blood (not recorded which). These receptors were obtained from a woman aged 25 to 39 who had recovered from COVID-19. The conserved cysteine and the conserved F or W are not part of the CDR3 here.

j_gene,v_gene,CDR3aa
TRBJ1-1,TRBV7-9,ASSLYSPHTEAF
TRBJ1-5,TRBV19,ASSIDSGPQH
TRBJ1-2,TRBV3-1/TRBV3-2,ASSFPGQGANGYT
TRBJ1-6,TRBV30,AWRDRSPLH
TRBJ2-1,TRBV28,ASRSFKTGERNEQF
TRBJ1-2,TRBV14,ASSQDKLAGLPYGYT
TRBJ1-5,TRBV19,ASTQGYSNQPQH
TRBJ2-7,TRBV19,ASTDRTDSYEQY
TRBJ1-2,TRBV18,ASSSNRGDTSYGYT
TRBJ2-3,TRBV7-2,ASSPDRSENTQY
TRBJ1-2,TRBV6-1,ASSGTDSGYDYGYT
TRBJ1-5,TRBV19,ASGGGSNQPQH
TRBJ2-5,TRBV7-9,ASSLAINTQETQY
TRBJ2-7,TRBV4-2,ASSQENGRVTYEQY
TRBJ1-5,TRBV28,ASIVKREGQGVFQPQH
TRBJ1-4,TRBV19,ASSIANSRELF
TRBJ1-5,TRBV2,ASSPAGVQPQH
TRBJ1-4,TRBV5-1,ASSLQGQVNEKLF
TRBJ2-7,TRBV3-1/TRBV3-2,ASSPGDSFYEQY
TRBJ2-5,TRBV18,ASSPAVRETQY
TRBJ2-7,TRBV7-2,ASSFIGRGGRSYEQY
TRBJ2-7,TRBV3-1/TRBV3-2,ASSPGQGSSEQY
TRBJ1-1,TRBV19,ASSWGGLNTEAF
TRBJ1-5,TRBV7-9,ASSLGGLSNQPQH
TRBJ2-5,TRBV5-1,ASSRDRAQETQY
TRBJ1-1,TRBV19,ASTGGIRGDTEAF
TRBJ1-1,TRBV20-1,SASPGAGGRGNTEAF
TRBJ2-3,TRBV19,ASSANRGRTDTQY
TRBJ2-3,TRBV7-8,ASSRMIGTPGTDTQY
TRBJ2-3,TRBV2,ASRRDRADTDTQY
TRBJ2-7,TRBV7-9,ASSFRQGTAYEQY
TRBJ1-4,TRBV7-9,ASSVGGIGEKLF
TRBJ2-1,TRBV19,ASRRRDSAIDSYNEQF
TRBJ1-2,TRBV28,ASSSGQGASYGYT
TRBJ2-3,TRBV28,ASRWTGGTDTQY
TRBJ1-3,TRBV7-6,ASSLSPGAGNTIY
TRBJ2-1,TRBV3-1/TRBV3-2,ASSQGAHNEQF
TRBJ1-1,TRBV6-5,ASRQDRGRNTEAF
TRBJ2-7,TRBV10-1,ASSEIGTTYEQY